The entry below describes one TCR beta chain. Its target is unknown. This sample is part of a study of T cell repertoires in cytomegalovirus infection. In the study overall: TCR beta signatures that were public indicated CMV infection and matching HLA type.

Whole-study results and caveats: Cumulative frequency (of public TCR beta family members) identified carriers of CMV plus the relevant HLA. It was HLA-C-restricted CMV-specific TCR beta clonotypes that dominated the response ex vivo.

Using its own MiXCR run on the reads, TCRdb lists one record per CDR3 protein. The sample shows some 100,000 distinct CDR3 sequences, about 25% of them seen only once. V lost 4 bases, J lost 2 bases, and 12 bases lay in between. Per the germline V gene, CDR1 is SGHAT and CDR2 is FQNNGV. The CDR3 loop spans 14 amino acids. The chain carries TRBV11-2 and TRBJ2-7; the D gene is possibly TRBD1 (6 bases). Sequencing input: CD8+ T cells from PBMCs. The clonotype was recovered from a human donor in good health (CMV status not recorded). Some clones in this sample may be carry-over from other donors' samples. The DNA for the CDR3 is TGTGCCAGCAGCTCCGGGACACGGGCCTACGAGCAGTACTTC. Protein sequence: CASSSGTRAYEQYF.